Below are 2 T cell receptor beta chains sequenced from a single sample in a study of blood T cells in healthy people across ages. The authors ran a second PCR of roughly 6 to 11 cycles using a sample-barcoded 5' primer and a J-beta primer mix. In TCRdb, the 5' RACE reads were re-called with MiXCR into one record per CDR3 protein. In the table there are some 790,000 distinct CDR3 sequences, 29% of which are singletons. The sequencing sample was made of blood. Receptors originate from an elderly woman in good health.

This clonotype has ten or more counts. The rearrangement links TRBV7-2 to TRBJ2-5; TRBD1 might be the D (6 bases). Germline CDR1 is SGHTA and CDR2 is FQGNSA. Deletions cut 0 bases from V and 5 bases from J, with 10 bases between. The CDR3 is made up of 14 amino acids. CDR3: CASSLAGQSETQYF. For the CDR3, the DNA is TGTGCCAGCAGCTTAGCCGGACAGTCCGAGACCCAGTACTTC.

This clonotype was detected many times. The chain carries TRBV4-2 and TRBJ2-5, with D perhaps being TRBD1 or TRBD2 (6 bases each). The germline CDR1 and CDR2 sequences are LGHNA and YNFKEQ. The CDR3 extends over 15 amino acids. V gave up 0 bases and J gave up 4 bases, with 12 bases separating them. The CDR3 DNA is TGTGCCAGCAGCCAAGATGGGGGGCAGGGAGAGACCCAGTACTTC. Amino acid sequence: CASSQDGGQGETQYF.